The 10 T cell receptor beta chains given below trace back to one sample, sequenced in a study of technical replicates of blood from a handful of donors. Sequencing used immunoSEQ multiplex PCR; TCRdb keeps in-frame clones, though not all of them. The sample has 87,000 or so clones, roughly 94% seen once. What was sequenced was T cells isolated from PBMCs. These TCRs come from a human donor in good health.

This chain joins TRBV9 and TRBJ1-6, with 8 bases fitting TRBD1. The V and J ends lost 3 bases and 4 bases, in that order; junction bases with no gene match: 12. Germline V gives CDR1 SGDLS, CDR2 YYNGEE. This CDR3 spans 18 amino acids. The CDR3 nucleotides are TGTGCCAGCAGCGCCAACCGAATGACAGGGGAGTATAATTCACCCCTCCACTTT. This encodes CASSANRMTGEYNSPLHF.

The rearrangement links TRBV28 to TRBJ2-3; possibly TRBD1 for D (6 bases). Germline V gene lookup returns CDR1 MDHEN and CDR2 SYDVKM. The CDR3 is 15 amino acids. The V end lost 5 bases, the J end lost 4 bases, and 16 bases lay between the germline ends. CDR3 nucleotide sequence: TGTGCCAGCAGTACCAACAGGGTGGGCGCAGATACGCAGTATTTT. Amino acid sequence: CASSTNRVGADTQYF.

About this clone itself: Germline and junction disagree at one end, which may indicate a read error. V usage is TRBV5-1 and J usage is TRBJ1-1; unclear D gene. The CDR3 runs to 13 residues. Germline CDR1 reads SGHRS; CDR2 reads YFSETQ. CDR3 residues: CASSLAPDTEAFF. CDR3 coding DNA: TGCGCCAGCAGCTTGGCACCAGACACCGAAGCTTTCTTT. Full variable domain (remainder filled in from reference TRBV5-1 and TRBJ1-1): KAGVTQTPRYLIKTRGQQVTLSCSPISGHRSVSWYQQTPGQGLQFLFEYFSETQRNKGNFPGRFSGRQFSNSRSEMNVSTLELGDSALYLCASSLAPDTEAFFGQGTRLTVV.

This chain joins TRBV12-5 and TRBJ1-4; 8 nucleotides match TRBD1. Germline V gene data show CDR1 as LGHNT and CDR2 as FRNRAP. This CDR3 is 16 amino acids long. The V gene end was trimmed by 7 bases and the J gene end by 5 bases; junction bases not matched to a gene: 12. The CDR3 protein is CASVPTPWTGNEKLFF. The CDR3 nucleotides read TGTGCTAGTGTCCCCACTCCCTGGACAGGGAATGAAAAACTGTTTTTT.

V is TRBV25-1 and J is TRBJ2-2; D unclear. Germline V gene sequence: CDR1 MGHDK, CDR2 SYGVNS. Between the trimmed V and J ends, which lost 6 bases and 7 bases, there was a span of 9 bases. The CDR3 length is 12 residues. The DNA of the CDR3 is TGTGCCAGCAGCTCAACGGGCGGGGAGCTGTTTTTT. As protein: CASSSTGGELFF.

The chain links TRBV25-1 to TRBJ2-1, with 12 positions matching TRBD2. Germline CDR1 is MGHDK and CDR2 is SYGVNS. Unmatched junction bases numbered 8, after V lost 8 bases and J lost 6 bases. CDR3 length: 15 amino acids. CDR3 protein: CASFSSGGARNEQFF. The DNA for the CDR3 is TGTGCCAGCTTTTCTAGCGGGGGGGCCCGCAATGAGCAGTTCTTC.

This rearrangement joins TRBV4-1 to TRBJ2-7; D may be TRBD1 (6 bases). Trimming took off 3 bases at V and 0 bases at J, with 12 bases between the two ends. The germline gives CDR1 MGHRA, CDR2 YSYEKL. This CDR3 has 15 residues. The CDR3 nucleotides are TGCGCCAGCAGCCACTACCAAGGGGGCTCCTACGAGCAGTACTTC. It codes for CASSHYQGGSYEQYF.

The chain couples TRBV5-4 to TRBJ2-7, with TRBD2 identical over 13 bases. Germline CDR1 SGHNT, CDR2 YYREEE (reference sequence). This CDR3 has 16 residues. Unmatched junction bases numbered 4, after V lost 4 bases and J lost 0 bases. The CDR3 region is CASSPGTSGVSYEQYF. The CDR3 coding sequence is TGTGCCAGCAGCCCGGGGACTAGCGGGGTCTCCTACGAGCAGTACTTC.

CDR3 DNA: TGCGCCAGCAGCTACGACTCACCCGGGACAGGGGGCACTGTGCAGTACTTC. It codes for CASSYDSPGTGGTVQYF. V and J are TRBV5-1 and TRBJ2-7; 12 nucleotides line up with TRBD1. Germline assignment: CDR1 SGHRS and CDR2 YFSETQ. The CDR3 is 17 amino acids. Trimming took 3 bases from V and 9 from J; bases not matched to a gene: 16.

This clone has just one count. The chain carries TRBV5-4 and TRBJ2-7; the match to TRBD2 covers 13 bases. V shed 2 bases, J shed 0 bases, and the junction held 8 bases outside the gene matches. The CDR3 is 18 residues long. From germline, CDR1 is SGHNT and CDR2 YYREEE (reference sequence). CDR3 region: CASSLLAGGPEDSYEQYF. The CDR3 region has the DNA TGTGCCAGCAGCTTACTAGCGGGAGGGCCGGAGGACTCCTACGAGCAGTACTTC.